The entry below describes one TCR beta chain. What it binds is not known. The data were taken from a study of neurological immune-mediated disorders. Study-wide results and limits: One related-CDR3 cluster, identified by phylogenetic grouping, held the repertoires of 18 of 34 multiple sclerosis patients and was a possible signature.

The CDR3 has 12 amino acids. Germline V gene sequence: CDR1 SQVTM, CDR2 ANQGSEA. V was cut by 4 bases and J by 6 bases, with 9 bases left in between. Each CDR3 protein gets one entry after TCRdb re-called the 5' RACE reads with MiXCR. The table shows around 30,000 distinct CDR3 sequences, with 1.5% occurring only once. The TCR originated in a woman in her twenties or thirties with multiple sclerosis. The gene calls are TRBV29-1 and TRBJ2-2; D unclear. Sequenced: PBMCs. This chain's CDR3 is CSVGLMAGELFF. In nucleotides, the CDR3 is TGCAGCGTTGGTCTAATGGCCGGGGAGCTGTTTTTT.